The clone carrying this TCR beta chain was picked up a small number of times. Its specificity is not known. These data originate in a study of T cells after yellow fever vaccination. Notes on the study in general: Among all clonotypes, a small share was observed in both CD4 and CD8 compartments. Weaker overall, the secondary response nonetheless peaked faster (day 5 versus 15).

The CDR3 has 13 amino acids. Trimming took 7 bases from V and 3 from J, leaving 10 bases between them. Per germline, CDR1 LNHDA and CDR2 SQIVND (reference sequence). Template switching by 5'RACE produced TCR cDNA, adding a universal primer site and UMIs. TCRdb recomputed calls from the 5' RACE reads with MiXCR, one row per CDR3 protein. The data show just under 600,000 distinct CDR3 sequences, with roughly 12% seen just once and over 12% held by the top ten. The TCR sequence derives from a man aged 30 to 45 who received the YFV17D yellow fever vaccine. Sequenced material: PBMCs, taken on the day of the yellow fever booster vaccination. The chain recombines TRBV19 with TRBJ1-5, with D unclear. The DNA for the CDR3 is TGTGCCAGTAATTTGGGGAACAATCAGCCCCAGCATTTT. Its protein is CASNLGNNQPQHF.